In this sample, the clone carrying this T cell receptor beta chain turned up a few times. This entry belongs to a study of blood T cell repertoires in COVID-19. CDR1 is KGHSH, CDR2 LQKENI, per germline. The CDR3 extends over 16 amino acids. V was cut by 6 bases and J by 0 bases, with 15 bases left in between. Method: immunoSEQ multiplex PCR; TCRdb's copy keeps in-frame clones and lacks some. This table holds 200,000 to 300,000 clones, 65% to 85% found once. The chain is built from TRBV18 and TRBJ1-3, with D uncertain. This receptor was obtained from a human donor in a cohort sampled during active COVID-19. The sequenced material came from peripheral blood. CDR3 region: CASSLPVLSSGNTIYF. In DNA, the CDR3 is TGTGCCAGCTCTCTTCCAGTCCTCAGCTCTGGAAACACCATATATTTT.